What follows are 21 T cell receptor beta chains derived from one specimen sequenced in a study of beta chain features in type 1 diabetes. As every portion of the isolated RNA was reverse transcribed, the sequencing read expressed TCRB transcripts. Profiled with immunoSEQ multiplex PCR; TCRdb holds only in-frame clones, not every one. The sample holds just over 600,000 clones; around 15% are singletons and the top ten take around 0.095%. Specimen: naive CD4+ T cells from blood. These receptors originate from a man between 18 and 29 years old in good health.

The chain couples TRBV7-3 to TRBJ1-2; the match to TRBD1 covers 7 bases. The junction had 5 bases not matched to a gene; V was cut back by 5 bases and J by 2 bases. The CDR3 has 14 amino acids. Germline V gene sequence: CDR1 SGHTA, CDR2 FQGTGA. The CDR3 region is CASSQDRTNYGYTF. The DNA of the CDR3 is TGTGCCAGCAGCCAGGACAGGACCAACTATGGCTACACCTTC.

The rearrangement links TRBV7-9 to TRBJ1-2; a possible D gene is TRBD1 (6 bases). V was cut by 8 bases and J by 4 bases, with 14 bases left in between. This CDR3 has 13 residues. The germline V gene encodes CDR1 SEHNR and CDR2 FQNEAQ (reference sequence). CDR3 nucleotide sequence: TGTGCCAGCGCGAGGGGGTTTGGCTATGGCTACACCTTC. Encoded protein: CASARGFGYGYTF.

The chain uses TRBV28 and TRBJ2-7, with D possibly being TRBD1 (5 bases). This CDR3 contains 13 residues. Trimming took 6 bases from V and 6 from J, leaving 15 bases between them. Germline values: CDR1 MDHEN, CDR2 SYDVKM. CDR3 bases: TGTGCCAGCAGGTACAAACAGGTTAGCGAGCAGTACTTC. It codes for CASRYKQVSEQYF.

CDR3 amino acids: CASSLGNEQFF. The CDR3 DNA reads as TGTGCCAGCAGTCTGGGAAATGAGCAGTTCTTC. The chain has TRBV9 and TRBJ2-1; no clear D gene. V was clipped by 5 bases and J by 7 bases, with 7 bases between them. CDR3 length: 11 residues. Germline CDR1 SGDLS, CDR2 YYNGEE. The full variable domain, its missing parts supplied by reference TRBV9 and TRBJ2-1, is DSGVTQTPKHLITATGQRVTLRCSPRSGDLSVYWYQQSLDQGLQFLIQYYNGEERAKGNILERFSAQQFPDLHSELNLSSLELGDSALYFCASSLGNEQFFGPGTRLTVL.

This clone was seen a few times. In nucleotides, the CDR3 is TGTGCCACCAGCAGGGGCCTCATGAGGACAGGGGGCAATGAGCAGTTCTTC. Amino acid sequence: CATSRGLMRTGGNEQFF. V and J are TRBV15 and TRBJ2-1, with 10 bases lining up with TRBD1. The CDR3 has 17 amino acids. J gave up 6 bases and V 3 bases, and 11 bases lay outside the gene matches. In germline, CDR1 is LNHNV, CDR2 YYDKDF (reference sequence).

This sequence joins TRBV4-2 and TRBJ2-7; a possible D gene is TRBD2 (6 bases). The germline V gene encodes CDR1 LGHNA and CDR2 YNFKEQ. Deletions cut 0 bases from V and 4 bases from J, with 13 bases between. CDR3 length: 15 amino acids. The CDR3 spells CASSQESTGVYEQYF. As DNA, the CDR3 is TGTGCCAGCAGCCAAGAAAGTACGGGAGTGTACGAGCAGTACTTC.

This clone was seen a few times. The chain links TRBV5-1 to TRBJ2-7; weak D call: TRBD2 (5 bases). V gave up 2 bases and J gave up 3 bases, with 9 bases separating them. The germline CDR1 and CDR2 sequences are SGHRS and YFSETQ. The CDR3 has 13 residues. The CDR3, as DNA: TGCGCCAGCAGCTTTACTAGTAGCTACGAGCAGTACTTC. This encodes CASSFTSSYEQYF.

The sample holds a few counts of this clone. The V gene is TRBV5-1, the J gene TRBJ2-5, with D possibly being TRBD2 (5 bases). Trimming removed 0 bases from V and 4 bases from J, with 13 bases in between. Germline-derived CDR1 and CDR2 are SGHRS and YFSETQ. This CDR3 contains 15 residues. CDR3 coding DNA: TGCGCCAGCAGCTTGGCCCTAGCCCTAAGAGAGACCCAGTACTTC. It is translated as CASSLALALRETQYF.

This clone was found a few times. The chain is built from TRBV4-1 and TRBJ2-5; 8 bases map to TRBD2. The trim removed 2 bases at V and 1 base at J, leaving 12 bases unmatched. Germline V gene lookup returns CDR1 MGHRA and CDR2 YSYEKL. The CDR3 totals 18 residues. The chain's CDR3 is CASSQSTSGTFRQETQYF. CDR3 nucleotide sequence: TGCGCCAGCAGCCAATCCACTAGCGGAACCTTTCGCCAAGAGACCCAGTACTTC.

This clone has just a few counts. The chain is built from TRBV25-1 and TRBJ1-2, with TRBD1 matching 8 bases. V gave up 6 bases and J gave up 6 bases; unmatched junction bases: 3. Per the germline V gene, CDR1 is MGHDK and CDR2 is SYGVNS. The CDR3 extends over 12 amino acids. The chain's CDR3 is CASSLTGDGYTF. The CDR3 DNA reads TGTGCCAGCAGCTTGACAGGGGATGGCTACACCTTC.

The chain uses TRBV7-8 and TRBJ2-3; tentatively, D is TRBD1 or TRBD2 (5 bases each). Trimming stripped 8 bases from V and 6 bases from J, with 21 bases between. Germline loops: CDR1 SGHVS, CDR2 FQNEAQ. CDR3 length: 15 residues. The CDR3 DNA reads TGTGCCAGCGGGACCCGGGGAGCCGGGGTGGATACGCAGTATTTT. Translation gives CASGTRGAGVDTQYF.

The rearrangement uses TRBV7-9 and TRBJ2-1; D is undetermined. The ends were cut back, 5 bases at V and 3 bases at J, with 11 bases in the middle. Germline lookup yields CDR1 SEHNR and CDR2 FQNEAQ (reference sequence). The CDR3 totals 14 residues. CDR3 nucleotide sequence: TGTGCCAGCAGCCCGCAGTCAGGCTACAATGAGCAGTTCTTC. This translates into CASSPQSGYNEQFF.

This chain uses TRBV5-1 with TRBJ2-2; no clear D. V gave up 0 bases and J gave up 4 bases, with 10 bases separating them. The germline gives CDR1 SGHRS, CDR2 YFSETQ. This CDR3 region has 15 residues. The CDR3 here is CASSLDGVGTGELFF. Written as DNA, the CDR3 is TGCGCCAGCAGCTTGGATGGGGTCGGCACCGGGGAGCTGTTTTTT. Filled out from reference TRBV5-1 and TRBJ2-2, the complete variable domain reads KAGVTQTPRYLIKTRGQQVTLSCSPISGHRSVSWYQQTPGQGLQFLFEYFSETQRNKGNFPGRFSGRQFSNSRSEMNVSTLELGDSALYLCASSLDGVGTGELFFGEGSRLTVL.

The CDR3, as DNA: TGTGCCAGTTACATCGGACAGGGGACCGAGCAGTACTTC. Protein: CASYIGQGTEQYF. The rearrangement joins TRBV30 to TRBJ2-7; 9 nucleotides align to TRBD1. CDR3 length: 13 residues. CDR1 is GTSNPN and CDR2 is SVGIG in the germline V gene (reference sequence). After removal of 8 bases from V and 6 bases from J, the junction contained 11 bases not matched to a gene. The variable domain in full, with the rest retrieved from reference TRBV30 and TRBJ2-7, is SQTIHQWPATLVQPVGSPLSLECTVEGTSNPNLYWYRQAAGRGLQLLFYSVGIGQISSEVPQNLSASRPQDRQFILSSKKLLLSDSGFYLCASYIGQGTEQYFGPGTRLTVT.

This clone was seen a few times. This sequence joins TRBV6-5 and TRBJ2-5; no firm D call. Germline V gene sequence: CDR1 MNHEY, CDR2 SVGAGI. The CDR3 has 11 residues. Trimming stripped 9 bases from V and 3 bases from J, with 8 bases between. Here the CDR3 reads CASRLEETQYF. The DNA for the CDR3 is TGTGCCAGTCGGCTCGAAGAGACCCAGTACTTC.

V gene TRBV15 combines with J gene TRBJ2-7, with TRBD1 identical over 7 bases. The CDR3 spans 16 residues. Per the germline V gene, CDR1 is LNHNV and CDR2 is YYDKDF (reference sequence). Trimming cost V 5 bases and J 3 bases; bases outside gene matches: 13. The CDR3 loop is CATSAQQGKWGYEQYF. The CDR3 DNA follows: TGTGCCACCAGCGCCCAACAGGGGAAGTGGGGCTACGAGCAGTACTTC. The whole variable domain, remainder taken from reference TRBV15 and TRBJ2-7, is DAMVIQNPRYQVTQFGKPVTLSCSQTLNHNVMYWYQQKSSQAPKLLFHYYDKDFNNEADTPDNFQSRRPNTSFCFLDIRSPGLGDTAMYLCATSAQQGKWGYEQYFGPGTRLTVT.

The V and J genes are TRBV18 and TRBJ2-1; 9 nucleotides match TRBD1. The germline gives CDR1 KGHSH, CDR2 LQKENI. This CDR3 spans 18 amino acids. V trimming: 1 base; J trimming: 0 bases; junction bases outside the gene matches: 7. The CDR3 here is CASSPLSGTGYSYNEQFF. The CDR3 nucleotides are TGTGCCAGCTCACCACTCTCGGGGACAGGGTACTCCTACAATGAGCAGTTCTTC. The whole variable domain, filled in from reference TRBV18 and TRBJ2-1, reads NAGVMQNPRHLVRRRGQEARLRCSPMKGHSHVYWYRQLPEEGLKFMVYLQKENIIDESGMPKERFSAEFPKEGPSILRIQQVVRGDSAAYFCASSPLSGTGYSYNEQFFGPGTRLTVL.

There are a few counts of this clone. This chain joins TRBV5-1 and TRBJ1-1; D may be TRBD1 (6 bases). Trimming removed 4 bases at V and 4 bases at J, with 17 bases between. This CDR3 spans 15 amino acids. Germline lookup yields CDR1 SGHRS and CDR2 YFSETQ. The CDR3 region is CASSLTGSGSTEAFF. Here the CDR3 DNA reads TGCGCCAGCAGCCTTACAGGGAGTGGGAGCACTGAAGCTTTCTTT.

This clone was seen a few times. This rearrangement joins TRBV15 to TRBJ2-7, with 9 bases matching TRBD2. The CDR3 contains 17 residues. The germline V gene encodes CDR1 LNHNV and CDR2 YYDKDF (reference sequence). Losses at the gene ends were 1 base for V and 2 bases for J; bases not matched to a gene: 9. CDR3 sequence: CATSRGIKREETYEQYF. In nucleotides, the CDR3 is TGTGCCACCAGCAGAGGAATAAAGCGGGAGGAGACCTACGAGCAGTACTTC.

This clone came up a few times. This chain's CDR3 is CASSYWGAGYNEQFF. DNA for the CDR3: TGTGCCAGCAGTTACTGGGGGGCCGGGTACAATGAGCAGTTCTTC. This sequence joins TRBV6-6 and TRBJ2-1; D might be TRBD1 or TRBD2, each matching 6 bases. Germline CDR1 and CDR2: MNHNY and SVGAGI (reference sequence). This CDR3 has 15 amino acids. The V end was cut by 1 base, the J end by 4 bases, with 11 bases between.

A few counts support this clone. This chain uses TRBV18 with TRBJ1-1; D not resolved. Trimming removed 3 bases at V and 8 bases at J, with 16 bases between. The CDR3 spans 14 residues. Germline lookup yields CDR1 KGHSH and CDR2 LQKENI. The CDR3 DNA is TGTGCCAGCTCACCCACCATACAAACCAGAGAAGCTTTCTTT. Protein: CASSPTIQTREAFF.